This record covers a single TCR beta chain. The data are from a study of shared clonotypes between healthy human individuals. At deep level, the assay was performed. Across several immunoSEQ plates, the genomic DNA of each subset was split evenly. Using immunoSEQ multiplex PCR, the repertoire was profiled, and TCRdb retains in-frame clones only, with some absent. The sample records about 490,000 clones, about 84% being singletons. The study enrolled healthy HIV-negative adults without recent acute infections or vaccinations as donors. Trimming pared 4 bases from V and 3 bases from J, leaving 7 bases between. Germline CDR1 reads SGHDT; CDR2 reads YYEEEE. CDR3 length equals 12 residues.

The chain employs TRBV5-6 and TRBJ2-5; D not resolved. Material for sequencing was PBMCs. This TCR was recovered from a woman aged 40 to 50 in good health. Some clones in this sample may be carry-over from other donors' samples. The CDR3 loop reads CASSPNKETQYF. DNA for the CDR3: TGTGCCAGCAGCCCTAACAAAGAGACCCAGTACTTC.